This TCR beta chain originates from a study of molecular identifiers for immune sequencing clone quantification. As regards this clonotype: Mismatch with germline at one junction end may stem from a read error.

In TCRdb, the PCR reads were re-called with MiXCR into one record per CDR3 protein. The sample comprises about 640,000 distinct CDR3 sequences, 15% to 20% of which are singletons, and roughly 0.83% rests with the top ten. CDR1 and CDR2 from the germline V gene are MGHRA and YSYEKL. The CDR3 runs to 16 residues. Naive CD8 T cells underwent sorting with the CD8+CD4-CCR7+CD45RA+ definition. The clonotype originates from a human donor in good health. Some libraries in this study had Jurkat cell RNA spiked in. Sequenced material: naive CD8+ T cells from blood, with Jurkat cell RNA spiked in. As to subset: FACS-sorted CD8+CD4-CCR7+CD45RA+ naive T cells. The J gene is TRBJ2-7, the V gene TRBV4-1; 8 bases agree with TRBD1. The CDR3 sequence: CTSSARQGQGAYEQYF. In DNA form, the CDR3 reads TGCACCAGCAGCGCAAGACAGGGGCAGGGGGCCTACGAGCAGTACTTC.